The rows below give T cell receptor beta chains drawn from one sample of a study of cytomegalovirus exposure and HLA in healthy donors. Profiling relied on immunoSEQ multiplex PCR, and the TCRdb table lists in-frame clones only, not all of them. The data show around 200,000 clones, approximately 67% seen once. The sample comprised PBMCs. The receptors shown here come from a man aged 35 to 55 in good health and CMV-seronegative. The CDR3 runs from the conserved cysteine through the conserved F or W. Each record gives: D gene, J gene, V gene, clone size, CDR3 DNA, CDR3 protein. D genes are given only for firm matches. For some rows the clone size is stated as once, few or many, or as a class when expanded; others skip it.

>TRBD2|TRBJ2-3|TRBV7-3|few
TGTGCCAGCAGCTCGACTAGCGGGAGGGCAGATACGCAGTATTTT
CASSSTSGRADTQYF
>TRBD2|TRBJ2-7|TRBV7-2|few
TGTGCCAGCAGCCCCATAACTAGCGGCTACGAGCAGTACTTC
CASSPITSGYEQYF
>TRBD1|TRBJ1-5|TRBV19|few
TGTGCCAGTAGTCCAGGGGGCTCAAATCAGCCCCAGCATTTT
CASSPGGSNQPQHF
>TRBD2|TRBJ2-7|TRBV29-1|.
TGCAGCGTCGCAGGGAACTTAGCGGGACCTTACGAGCAGTACTTC
CSVAGNLAGPYEQYF
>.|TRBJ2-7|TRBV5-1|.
TGCGCCAGCAGCTCCCGGACAGTCTCCTACGAGCAGTACTTC
CASSSRTVSYEQYF
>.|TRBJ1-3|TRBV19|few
TGTGCCAGTAGGGACTTAGGCTCTGGAAACACCATATATTTT
CASRDLGSGNTIYF
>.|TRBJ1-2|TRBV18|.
TGTGCCAGCTCACCCCCCGGGGGGCTCTCGGGCTACACCTTC
CASSPPGGLSGYTF
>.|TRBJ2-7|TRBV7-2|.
TGTGCCAGCAGCTCACAGCGTGGACGACTAGGGCAGTACTTC
CASSSQRGRLGQYF
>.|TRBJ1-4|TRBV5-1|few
TGCGCCAGCAGCTTGGACACTAATAATGAAAAACTGTTTTTT
CASSLDTNNEKLFF
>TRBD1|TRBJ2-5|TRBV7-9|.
TGTGCCAGCAGCTCGGACAGGGTGGGAGAGACCCAGTACTTC
CASSSDRVGETQYF
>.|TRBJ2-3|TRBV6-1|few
TGTGCCAGCAGTCCAGGGGTAGCCCCAGATACGCAGTATTTT
CASSPGVAPDTQYF
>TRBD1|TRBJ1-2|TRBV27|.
TGTGCCAGCAGCCCCCCCCGGGACAGGGCTAACTATGGCTACACCTTC
CASSPPRDRANYGYTF
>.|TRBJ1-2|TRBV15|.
TGTGCCACCAGCAGAGATATGGTAACAGACTTC
CATSRDMVTDF
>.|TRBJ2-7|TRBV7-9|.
TGTGCCAGCAGCTGGGGAGTGGCCTACGAGCAGTACTTC
CASSWGVAYEQYF
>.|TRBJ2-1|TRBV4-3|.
TGCGCCAGCAGCCCCCCAGGGGAAGATGAGCAGTTCTTC
CASSPPGEDEQFF
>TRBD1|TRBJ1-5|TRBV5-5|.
TGTGCCAGCAGCTGGACAGGGAGCAATCAGCCCCAGCATTTT
CASSWTGSNQPQHF
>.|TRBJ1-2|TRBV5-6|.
TGTGCCAGCAGCCCACTCGGGACAATTAACTATGGCTACACCTTC
CASSPLGTINYGYTF
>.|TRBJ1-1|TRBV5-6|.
TGTGCCAGCAGCCTGGTGTTTAGGAACACTGAAGCTTTCTTT
CASSLVFRNTEAFF
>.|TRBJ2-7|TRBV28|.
TGTGCCAGCACCTCGCAGGGACTCTACGAGCAGTACTTC
CASTSQGLYEQYF
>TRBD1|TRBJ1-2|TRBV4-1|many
TGCGCCAGCAGCCATCTCATATCTAGGACAGGGGAAGACTATGGCTACACCTTC
CASSHLISRTGEDYGYTF
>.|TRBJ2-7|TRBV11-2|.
TGTGCCAGCAGCTTTTTTCTTGTGAGCTCCTACGAGCAGTACTTC
CASSFFLVSSYEQYF
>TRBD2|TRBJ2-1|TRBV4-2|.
TGTGCCAGCCGGAGACTAGCGGACAATGAGCAGTTCTTC
CASRRLADNEQFF
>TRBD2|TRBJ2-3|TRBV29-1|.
TGCAGCGTTGACGATTCACCTAGCGGACGCACAGATACGCAGTATTTT
CSVDDSPSGRTDTQYF
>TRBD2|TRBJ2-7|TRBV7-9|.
TGTGCCAGCAGCTCCGGGACTAGCGCCGAGCAGTACTTC
CASSSGTSAEQYF
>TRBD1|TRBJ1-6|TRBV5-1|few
TGCGCCAGCAGCCTACAGGGACAGGGTGGCTCACCCCTCCACTTT
CASSLQGQGGSPLHF
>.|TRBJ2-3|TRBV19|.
TGTGCCAGTAGACTAGCAGATACGCAGTATTTT
CASRLADTQYF
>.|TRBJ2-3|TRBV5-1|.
TGCGCCAGCAGCCGTATCGAGGCGGATACGCAGTATTTT
CASSRIEADTQYF
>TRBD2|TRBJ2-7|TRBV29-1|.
TGCAGCGTTGAAGATCACGGGGGGGCGGGCGAGCAGTACTTC
CSVEDHGGAGEQYF
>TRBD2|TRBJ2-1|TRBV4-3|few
TGCGCCAGCAGCCAAGGTCGATCGGTAGCGGGGAATGAGCAGTTCTTC
CASSQGRSVAGNEQFF
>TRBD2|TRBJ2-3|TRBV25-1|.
TGTGCCAGCAGTCTCCGGGGACTAGCGGGCACAGATACGCAGTATTTT
CASSLRGLAGTDTQYF
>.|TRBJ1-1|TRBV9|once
TGTGCCAGCAGCGTAGCTACCCAGGAGGGGACTGAAGCTTTCTTT
CASSVATQEGTEAFF
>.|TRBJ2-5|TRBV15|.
TGTGCCACCAGTCGGGGACGGACAACGGGGGAGCAGTACTTC
CATSRGRTTGEQYF
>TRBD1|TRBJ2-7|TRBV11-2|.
TGTGCCAGCAGCGAGGGACAGCTTTACGAGCAGTACTTC
CASSEGQLYEQYF
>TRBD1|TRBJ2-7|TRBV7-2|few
TGTGCCAGCAGCTTAGTGGGGAGGGACAGGGGAGGATACGAGCAGTACTTC
CASSLVGRDRGGYEQYF
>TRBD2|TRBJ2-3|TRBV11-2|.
TGTGCCAGCAGCTTAGTACAGCGGGGAGATACGCAGTATTTT
CASSLVQRGDTQYF
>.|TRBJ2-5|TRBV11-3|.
TGTGCCAGCAGCTTAGCTGGACGGGAGCAGTACTTC
CASSLAGREQYF
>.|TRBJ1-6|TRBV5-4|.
TGTGCCAGCAGCTTACAGGGATACTATAATTCACCCCTCCACTTT
CASSLQGYYNSPLHF
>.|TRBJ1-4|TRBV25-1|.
TGTGCCAGCAGTGAGCCAGGGGCAACTAATGAAAAACTGTTTTTT
CASSEPGATNEKLFF
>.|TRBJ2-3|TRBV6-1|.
TGTGCCAGCAGTTTACTAGCCGGTGGAGATACGCAGTATTTT
CASSLLAGGDTQYF
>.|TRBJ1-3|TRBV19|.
TGTGCCAGTTTTATGAGCGGTTCTGGAAACACCATATATTTT
CASFMSGSGNTIYF
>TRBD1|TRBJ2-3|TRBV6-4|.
TGTGCCAGCAGTGACTCACGAGGGGGCGCAGATACGCAGTATTTT
CASSDSRGGADTQYF
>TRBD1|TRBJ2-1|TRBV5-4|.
TGTGCCAGCAGCTTGGGGCGGACAGGTGCCTACAATGAGCAGTTCTTC
CASSLGRTGAYNEQFF
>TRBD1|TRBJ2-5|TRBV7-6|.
TGTGCCAGCAGCCCTCAGGGGTACGGACAGGGGATAGAGACCCAGTACTTC
CASSPQGYGQGIETQYF
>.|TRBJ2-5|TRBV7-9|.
TGTGCCAGCAGTTTCTCCGGGAGTATAATGGAGACCCAGTACTTC
CASSFSGSIMETQYF
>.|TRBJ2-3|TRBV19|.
TGTGCCAGTAGTTCCCCAGTCACTAGTTATAAGACAGATACGCAGTATTTT
CASSSPVTSYKTDTQYF
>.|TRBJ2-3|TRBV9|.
TGTGCCAGCAGCGTAGCTAGTAGAACAGATACGCAGTATTTT
CASSVASRTDTQYF